What follows are 3 T cell receptor beta chains derived from one specimen sequenced in a study of cytomegalovirus exposure and HLA in healthy donors. PCR used 60 Vbeta primers and 13 Jbeta primers. Using immunoSEQ multiplex PCR, the repertoire was profiled, and TCRdb retains in-frame clones only, with some absent. The repertoire includes roughly 63,000 clones, approximately 71% of them detected once, and roughly a quarter sits in the top ten. Specimen: PBMCs. The receptors originated from a woman aged 40 to 55 in good health and CMV-seropositive.

The chain is built from TRBV5-8 and TRBJ2-7; 7 bases fit TRBD1. CDR1 SGHTS and CDR2 YDEGEE come from the germline V gene. With V trimmed by 4 bases and J by 3 bases, 7 bases remained unmatched. The CDR3 contains 14 residues. The CDR3 DNA reads as TGTGCCAGCAGCCCCCTGACAGGGAACTACGAGCAGTACTTC. It translates to CASSPLTGNYEQYF.

The rearrangement links TRBV29-1 to TRBJ1-2; 8 bases line up with TRBD1. Germline assignment: CDR1 SQVTM and CDR2 ANQGSEA. The CDR3 loop spans 12 amino acids. Trimming at V came to 3 bases and at J to 9 bases, leaving 6 bases not matched to a gene. CDR3 bases: TGCAGCGTTGATGCAGGGGGCTGGAGCTACACCTTC. This translates into CSVDAGGWSYTF.

This clone was seen a handful of times. The chain is built from TRBV30 and TRBJ1-3; 7 positions agree with TRBD1. Germline CDR1 is GTSNPN and CDR2 is SVGIG (reference sequence). The CDR3 runs 13 residues. Losses at the gene ends were 4 bases for V and 4 bases for J; bases not matched to a gene: 4. The CDR3 DNA follows: TGTGCCTGGACCACAGGGGCCGGAAACACCATATATTTT. Translation: CAWTTGAGNTIYF.